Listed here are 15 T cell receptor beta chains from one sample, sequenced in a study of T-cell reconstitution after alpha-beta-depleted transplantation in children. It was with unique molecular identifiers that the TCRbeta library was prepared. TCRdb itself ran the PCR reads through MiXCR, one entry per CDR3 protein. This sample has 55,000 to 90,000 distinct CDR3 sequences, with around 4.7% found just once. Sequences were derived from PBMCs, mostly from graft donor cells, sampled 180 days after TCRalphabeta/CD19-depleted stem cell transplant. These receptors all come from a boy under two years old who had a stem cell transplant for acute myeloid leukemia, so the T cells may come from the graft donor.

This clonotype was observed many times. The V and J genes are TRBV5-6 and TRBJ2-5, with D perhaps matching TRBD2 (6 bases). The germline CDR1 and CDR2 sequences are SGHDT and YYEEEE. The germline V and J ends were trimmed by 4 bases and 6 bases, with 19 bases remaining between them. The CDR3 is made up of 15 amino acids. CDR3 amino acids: CASSGPGLLKKTQYF. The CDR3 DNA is TGTGCCAGCAGCGGGCCGGGACTGCTTAAGAAGACCCAGTACTTC.

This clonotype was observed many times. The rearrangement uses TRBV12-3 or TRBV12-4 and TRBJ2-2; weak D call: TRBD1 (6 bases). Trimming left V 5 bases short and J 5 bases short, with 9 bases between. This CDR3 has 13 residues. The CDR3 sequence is CASSIRGTGELFF. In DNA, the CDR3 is TGTGCCAGCAGTATCAGGGGAACCGGGGAGCTGTTTTTT.

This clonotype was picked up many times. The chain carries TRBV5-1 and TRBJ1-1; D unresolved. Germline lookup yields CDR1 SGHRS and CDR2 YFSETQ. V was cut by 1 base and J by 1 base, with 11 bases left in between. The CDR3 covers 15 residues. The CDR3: CASSLPGRTNTEAFF. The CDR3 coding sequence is TGCGCCAGCAGCTTGCCAGGACGGACGAACACTGAAGCTTTCTTT.

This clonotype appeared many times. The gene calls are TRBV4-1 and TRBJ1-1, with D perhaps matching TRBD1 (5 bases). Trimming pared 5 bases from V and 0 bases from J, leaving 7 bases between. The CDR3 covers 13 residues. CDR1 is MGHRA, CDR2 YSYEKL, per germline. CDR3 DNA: TGCGCCAGCAGCGAGGGGATGAACACTGAAGCTTTCTTT. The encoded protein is CASSEGMNTEAFF.

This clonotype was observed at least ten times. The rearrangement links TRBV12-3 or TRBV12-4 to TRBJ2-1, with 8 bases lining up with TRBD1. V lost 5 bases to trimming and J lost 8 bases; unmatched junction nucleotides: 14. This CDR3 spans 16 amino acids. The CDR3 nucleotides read TGTGCCAGCAGTGGAGTCGACAGGGGTCCTAGAGATGAGCAGTTCTTC. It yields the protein CASSGVDRGPRDEQFF.

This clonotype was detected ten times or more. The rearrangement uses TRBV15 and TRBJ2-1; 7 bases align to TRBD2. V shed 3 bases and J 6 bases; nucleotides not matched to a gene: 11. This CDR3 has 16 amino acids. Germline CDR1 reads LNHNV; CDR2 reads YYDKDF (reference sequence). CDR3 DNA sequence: TGTGCCACCAGCAGTAATGGCGGGAGCATCGGCAATGAGCAGTTCTTC. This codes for CATSSNGGSIGNEQFF.

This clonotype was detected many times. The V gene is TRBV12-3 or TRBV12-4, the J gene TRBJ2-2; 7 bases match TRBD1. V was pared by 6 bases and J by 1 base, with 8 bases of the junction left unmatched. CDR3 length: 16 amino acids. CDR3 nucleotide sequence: TGTGCCAGCAGCCCTCCAGGGGGTGTGAACACCGGGGAGCTGTTTTTT. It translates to CASSPPGGVNTGELFF.

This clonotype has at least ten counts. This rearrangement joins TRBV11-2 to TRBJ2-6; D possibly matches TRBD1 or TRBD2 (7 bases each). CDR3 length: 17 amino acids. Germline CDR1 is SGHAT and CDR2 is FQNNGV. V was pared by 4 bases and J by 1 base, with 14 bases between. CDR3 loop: CASSSLRGGSGANVLTF. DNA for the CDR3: TGTGCCAGCAGCTCGCTCAGGGGGGGATCTGGGGCCAACGTCCTGACTTTC.

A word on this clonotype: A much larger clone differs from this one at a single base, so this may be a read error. The CDR3 spells CASSPTPEVDQPQHF. The DNA for the CDR3 is TGTGCCAGCTCACCTACACCCGAGGTGGACCAGCCCCAGCATTTT. The rearrangement uses TRBV18 and TRBJ1-5; D is unclear. V lost 3 bases and J 7 bases, leaving 16 bases between the germline ends. CDR1 and CDR2 from the germline V gene are KGHSH and LQKENI. CDR3 length: 15 residues.

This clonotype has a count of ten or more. The CDR3 DNA is TGTGCCAGCAGTTTAAGTGGGGCAGGAGATACGCAGTATTTT. Translated, it gives CASSLSGAGDTQYF. The V call is TRBV28, the J call TRBJ2-3; TRBD1 is a possible D gene (5 bases). This CDR3 region has 14 residues. V dropped 2 bases and J dropped 5 bases, with 11 bases sitting between them. Germline lookup yields CDR1 MDHEN and CDR2 SYDVKM.

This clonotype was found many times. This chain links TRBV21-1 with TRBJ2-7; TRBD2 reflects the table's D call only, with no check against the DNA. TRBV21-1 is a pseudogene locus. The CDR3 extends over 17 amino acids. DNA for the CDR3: TGTGCCAGCAGCAAAGAGGTTAGCGGGGGACTCTCCTACGAGCAGTACTTC. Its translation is CASSKEVSGGLSYEQYF.

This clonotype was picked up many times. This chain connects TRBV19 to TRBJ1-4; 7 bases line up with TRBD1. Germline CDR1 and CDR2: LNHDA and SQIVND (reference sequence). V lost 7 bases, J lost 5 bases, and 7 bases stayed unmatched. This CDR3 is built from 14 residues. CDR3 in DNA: TGTGCCAGTACCTCGGGACAGCGGAATGAAAAACTGTTTTTT. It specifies CASTSGQRNEKLFF.

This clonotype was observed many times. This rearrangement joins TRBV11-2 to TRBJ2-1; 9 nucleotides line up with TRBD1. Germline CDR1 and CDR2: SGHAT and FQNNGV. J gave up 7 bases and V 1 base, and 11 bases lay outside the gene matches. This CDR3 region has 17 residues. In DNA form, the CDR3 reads TGTGCCAGCAGCTTAGTAATGCCACAGGGGGCGCGAAATGAGCAGTTCTTC. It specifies CASSLVMPQGARNEQFF.

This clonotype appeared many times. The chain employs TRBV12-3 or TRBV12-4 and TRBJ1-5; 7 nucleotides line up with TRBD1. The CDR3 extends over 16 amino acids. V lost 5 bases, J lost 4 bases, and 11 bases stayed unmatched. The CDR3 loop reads CASSPFGTVPNQPQHF. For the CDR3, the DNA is TGTGCCAGCAGTCCCTTTGGGACAGTACCGAATCAGCCCCAGCATTTT.

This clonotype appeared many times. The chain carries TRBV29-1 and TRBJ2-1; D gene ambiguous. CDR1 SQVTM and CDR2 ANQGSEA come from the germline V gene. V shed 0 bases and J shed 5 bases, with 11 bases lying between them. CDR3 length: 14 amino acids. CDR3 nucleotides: TGCAGCGTTGAAGAAAGGCAGGCCAACAATGAGCAGTTCTTC. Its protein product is CSVEERQANNEQFF.